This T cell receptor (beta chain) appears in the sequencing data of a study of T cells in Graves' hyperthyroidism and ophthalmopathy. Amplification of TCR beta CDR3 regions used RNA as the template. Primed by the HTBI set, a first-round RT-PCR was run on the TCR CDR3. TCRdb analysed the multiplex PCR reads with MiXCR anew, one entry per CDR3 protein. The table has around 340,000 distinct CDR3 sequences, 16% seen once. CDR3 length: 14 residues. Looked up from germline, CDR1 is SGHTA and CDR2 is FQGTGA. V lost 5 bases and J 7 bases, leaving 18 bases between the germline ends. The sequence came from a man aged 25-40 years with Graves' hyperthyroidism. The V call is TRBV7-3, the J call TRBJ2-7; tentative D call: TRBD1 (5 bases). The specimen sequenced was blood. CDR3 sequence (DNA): TGTGCCAGCAGCCCCACCCCAGGGATGGGGGAGCAGTACTTC. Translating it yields CASSPTPGMGEQYF.